The rows below give T cell receptor beta chains drawn from one sample of a study of vaccination and CD4 T cells after COVID-19. No antigen has been assigned to these receptors. TCRdb recomputed calls from the PCR reads with MiXCR, one row per CDR3 protein. In the table there are 10,000 to 15,000 distinct CDR3 sequences, 36% of which are singletons. Source material: cultured CD4+ T cells from blood. The receptors derive from a human donor with COVID-19. Both conserved end residues are part of each CDR3. A D gene is named only where the DNA matches it firmly. Size tells how often a clone was seen (once, few, many) or the class of an expanded clone, and some rows leave it out.

V gene	J gene	clone size	D gene	CDR3 length	CDR3 DNA	CDR3 protein
TRBV11-1	TRBJ2-7	few	.	15	TGTGCCAGCAGACTTCAACCAGGGCGGTTTGACGAGCAGTACTTC	CASRLQPGRFDEQYF
TRBV12-3/TRBV12-4	TRBJ1-1	.	TRBD1	11	TGTGCCGGCGGGACAGGGGTTGAAGCTTTCTTT	CAGGTGVEAFF
TRBV5-1	TRBJ2-2	.	.	15	TGCGCCAGCCAAGAAACAGGTCGGTCCACCGGGGAGCTGTTTTTT	CASQETGRSTGELFF
TRBV7-9	TRBJ2-5	few	.	12	TGTGCCAGCAGCATGGGAAAAGAGACCCAGTACTTC	CASSMGKETQYF
TRBV27	TRBJ2-3	.	TRBD2	14	TGTGCCAGCCGACTAGCGGGGTTCCCAGATACGCAGTATTTT	CASRLAGFPDTQYF
TRBV5-1	TRBJ2-1	.	.	17	TGCGCCAGCAGCTTGGCCTTGGGCCTGGGGGGGCCCAATGAGCAGTTCTTC	CASSLALGLGGPNEQFF
TRBV7-2	TRBJ2-4	.	TRBD2	17	TGTGCCAGCAGCTTAGCGTCAGCGGGAGCGGCCTTGGACATTCAGTACTTC	CASSLASAGAALDIQYF
TRBV5-4	TRBJ2-1	few	TRBD2	16	TGTGCCAGTACCCCCCGCGGGGGGCTGTCCTACAATGAGCAGTTCTTC	CASTPRGGLSYNEQFF
TRBV20-1	TRBJ1-2	.	.	13	TGCAGTGCTACCCTAGACGGAAACTATGGCTACACCTTC	CSATLDGNYGYTF
TRBV5-1	TRBJ1-2	few	.	14	TGCGCCAGCAACGGGGGGCGGACTAACTATGGCTACACCTTC	CASNGGRTNYGYTF
TRBV7-9	TRBJ1-5	.	.	16	TGTGCCAGCAGCTTAGCTATGGGGGCAAAGGATCAGCCCCAGCATTTT	CASSLAMGAKDQPQHF
TRBV2	TRBJ2-5	.	TRBD2	15	TGTGCCAGCAGGCTTAGGACTAGCGGACAAGAGACCCAGTACTTC	CASRLRTSGQETQYF
TRBV19	TRBJ2-2	few	.	14	TGTGCCAGTAGTAGGGGGACGAACACCGGGGAGCTGTTTTTT	CASSRGTNTGELFF
TRBV6-5	TRBJ1-6	.	.	16	TGTGCCAGCAGTGTACTCGGACAACTCGTTAATTCACCCCTCCACTTT	CASSVLGQLVNSPLHF
TRBV10-3	TRBJ2-2	.	.	14	TGTGCCATCAGAAACAGGGACCCCACCGGGGAGCTGTTTTTT	CAIRNRDPTGELFF
TRBV15	TRBJ2-7	few	.	13	TGTGCCACCAGCAGGTCCCGGACTCACGAGCAGTACTTC	CATSRSRTHEQYF
TRBV6-1	TRBJ2-5	few	TRBD2	15	TGTGCCAGCAGTCGTGGACTAGCGGGCCGAGAGACCCAGTACTTC	CASSRGLAGRETQYF
TRBV20-1	TRBJ2-5	.	TRBD2	14	TGCAGTGCTACCCCCCGGACTAGGGAAGAGACCCAGTACTTC	CSATPRTREETQYF
TRBV7-2	TRBJ2-3	hyperexpanded	TRBD1	15	TGTGCCAGCAGCAGATCCGGGACAGGGTCAGATACGCAGTATTTT	CASSRSGTGSDTQYF
TRBV27	TRBJ2-3	.	TRBD2	19	TGTGCCAGCAGTCCCGGGTTAGCGGGGGGGCCCCATAGGGGAGATACGCAGTATTTT	CASSPGLAGGPHRGDTQYF
TRBV19	TRBJ1-4	few	TRBD1	15	TGTGCCAGTAGTAGACCCCGACAGGGAAATGAAAAACTGTTTTTT	CASSRPRQGNEKLFF
TRBV5-8	TRBJ1-5	once	TRBD1	14	TGTGCCAGCAGCAAAAGACAGGGAAATCAGCCCCAGCATTTT	CASSKRQGNQPQHF
TRBV5-1	TRBJ2-3	.	.	14	TGCGCCAGCGGGAGTGCCGATAGCACAGATACGCAGTATTTT	CASGSADSTDTQYF
TRBV30	TRBJ1-1	.	.	14	TGTGCCTGGAGTACCGGGAGGGGGAACACTGAAGCTTTCTTT	CAWSTGRGNTEAFF
TRBV11-3	TRBJ2-3	.	.	13	TGTGCCAGCAGCTTAGAGGCCTCAGATACGCAGTATTTT	CASSLEASDTQYF
TRBV12-5	TRBJ1-2	.	TRBD1	14	TGTGCTAGTGGTTTGGCAGGGGGCGCCTATGGCTACACCTTC	CASGLAGGAYGYTF
TRBV6-1	TRBJ1-1	few	TRBD1	17	TGTGCCAGCAGTAGACAGGGGAGTCGCGGGAAAGGGGCTGAAGCTTTCTTT	CASSRQGSRGKGAEAFF
TRBV19	TRBJ1-1	.	.	15	TGTGCCAGTAGTTGGCCAGGGATGGCGAACACTGAAGCTTTCTTT	CASSWPGMANTEAFF
TRBV27	TRBJ1-5	.	TRBD1	16	TGTGCCAGCAGGGATACAGGGGGCGCGAGCAATCAGCCCCAGCATTTT	CASRDTGGASNQPQHF
TRBV20-1	TRBJ2-1	.	.	14	TGCAGTGCTAGATGGGGGGGCCGCTACAATGAGCAGTTCTTC	CSARWGGRYNEQFF
TRBV20-1	TRBJ1-2	few	TRBD1	16	TGCAGTGCTAGATCTCTCGGACAGGGGGTAATCTATGGCTACACCTTC	CSARSLGQGVIYGYTF
TRBV5-1	TRBJ2-2	large	.	15	TGCGCCAGCAGCTTGCAGGGCTCTAACACCGGGGAGCTGTTTTTT	CASSLQGSNTGELFF
TRBV7-3	TRBJ2-3	.	TRBD2	17	TGTGCCAGCAGCTTCCGACTAGCGGGGGGAGGGGCAGATACGCAGTATTTT	CASSFRLAGGGADTQYF
TRBV7-3	TRBJ1-2	few	.	13	TGTGCCAGCAGCTTAACACAGGGATTTGGCTACACCTTC	CASSLTQGFGYTF
TRBV5-8	TRBJ1-6	once	.	16	TGTGCCAGCAGCTTATTACGAACCTCCTATAATTCACCCCTCCACTTT	CASSLLRTSYNSPLHF
TRBV20-1	TRBJ2-3	.	.	15	TGCAGTGCTAGAGATAGGGACATAGGCACAGATACGCAGTATTTT	CSARDRDIGTDTQYF
TRBV6-1	TRBJ1-2	.	.	14	TGTGCCAGCAGTGAAGCGCCTGGGGGTGGCGGCTACACCTTC	CASSEAPGGGGYTF
TRBV5-1	TRBJ2-2	.	TRBD2	19	TGCGCCAGCAGCTTGGCCGAGGCTAGCGGGGGGCTTAACACCGGGGAGCTGTTTTTT	CASSLAEASGGLNTGELFF
TRBV7-2	TRBJ1-6	few	.	14	TGTGCCAGCAGCTTACGTGACAGCAATTCACCCCTCCACTTT	CASSLRDSNSPLHF
TRBV7-9	TRBJ2-7	.	.	15	TGTGCCAGCAGCCCCCCCTTCCGGTTCGGCTACGAGCAGTACTTC	CASSPPFRFGYEQYF
TRBV7-2	TRBJ1-2	few	.	16	TGTGCCAGCAGCTTAATGCAGGGGCGGTTGATATATGGCTACACCTTC	CASSLMQGRLIYGYTF
TRBV19	TRBJ2-7	.	TRBD2	18	TGTGCCAGTAGTATCTCTCAGTCCGGGACTAGCGGGCCCTTCGAGCAGTACTTC	CASSISQSGTSGPFEQYF
TRBV5-1	TRBJ2-1	once	TRBD2	17	TGCGCCAGCAGCTCCCGAGCCGGGGGGGCATTCTCCCATGAGCAGTTCTTC	CASSSRAGGAFSHEQFF
TRBV20-1	TRBJ1-5	few	TRBD1	19	TGCAGTGCTAGAGTCGAGACAGGGCGGTCTAAGGATATCAATCAGCCCCAGCATTTT	CSARVETGRSKDINQPQHF
TRBV4-2	TRBJ2-1	.	.	15	TGTGCCAGCAGCCAAGATTTAGGATCCTACAATGAGCAGTTCTTC	CASSQDLGSYNEQFF
TRBV11-2	TRBJ2-1	.	TRBD2	14	TGTGCCAGCAGCCCACCGGGACTAGTCAATGAGCAGTTCTTC	CASSPPGLVNEQFF
TRBV11-1	TRBJ2-3	.	.	15	TGTGCCAGCAGCTTGGACAGAATCAGCACAGATACGCAGTATTTT	CASSLDRISTDTQYF